These 2 T cell receptor beta chains share one sample of origin, sequenced in a study of cytomegalovirus exposure and HLA in healthy donors. It was with 60 Vbeta and 13 Jbeta primers that the PCR ran. Repertoires were generated with immunoSEQ multiplex PCR, while TCRdb's copy carries only in-frame clones and drops some. Here the sample spans some 150,000 clones, roughly 80% being singletons. Sequencing input: PBMCs. These receptors originate from a man aged 35 to 55 in good health and CMV-seronegative.

The chain couples TRBV19 to TRBJ2-5; D is possibly TRBD1 (8 bases). This CDR3 spans 14 amino acids. The V and J ends lost 5 bases and 4 bases respectively, with 14 bases between them. Germline CDR1 is LNHDA and CDR2 is SQIVND (reference sequence). The CDR3 is CASSLNRGGETQYF. The CDR3 nucleotides read TGTGCCAGTAGTCTAAACAGGGGGGGAGAGACCCAGTACTTC.

V is TRBV11-2 and J is TRBJ2-3; 8 bases match TRBD2. CDR3 length equals 16 residues. V gave up 5 bases and J gave up 9 bases; unmatched junction bases: 16. CDR1 SGHAT and CDR2 FQNNGV come from the germline V gene. The CDR3 protein is CASSPAKLAEGKTQYF. The CDR3 DNA follows: TGTGCCAGCAGCCCTGCAAAACTAGCGGAGGGTAAGACGCAGTATTTT. The full variable domain, completed using reference TRBV11-2 and TRBJ2-3, is EAGVAQSPRYKIIEKRQSVAFWCNPISGHATLYWYQQILGQGPKLLIQFQNNGVVDDSQLPKDRFSAERLKGVDSTLKIQPAKLEDSAVYLCASSPAKLAEGKTQYFGPGTRLTVL.